One and the same sample provided the 6 T cell receptor beta chains below, sequenced in a study of cytomegalovirus exposure and HLA in healthy donors. TCRdb's table, derived via immunoSEQ multiplex PCR, lists solely in-frame clones and lacks some. Here the sample spans 75,000 to 85,000 clones, roughly 93% being singletons. Material for sequencing was PBMCs. Receptors originate from a man aged 25-40 years in good health and CMV-seronegative.

The V gene is TRBV28, the J gene TRBJ2-3, with TRBD1 matching 7 bases. CDR3 length: 16 residues. Trimming at V came to 2 bases and at J to 3 bases, leaving 8 bases not matched to a gene. Germline-derived CDR1 and CDR2 are MDHEN and SYDVKM. The CDR3 nucleotides read TGTGCCAGCAGTTTACAAAGACAGGGCGGGACAGATACGCAGTATTTT. This codes for CASSLQRQGGTDTQYF.

The V call is TRBV10-2, the J call TRBJ2-5; D possibly corresponds to TRBD1 (5 bases). Germline V gene lookup returns CDR1 WSHSY and CDR2 SAAADI. V was cut by 0 bases and J by 7 bases, with 6 bases left in between. The CDR3 has 12 amino acids. The CDR3: CASSESQGTQYF. In DNA, the CDR3 is TGCGCCAGCAGTGAGTCGCAGGGGACCCAGTACTTC.

The chain joins TRBV28 to TRBJ1-5; D remains unclear. The CDR3 sequence is 14 residues long. In germline, CDR1 is MDHEN, CDR2 SYDVKM. Trimming cost V 2 bases and J 3 bases, with 8 bases left between them. The CDR3 DNA reads as TGTGCCAGCAGTTTAGGCCTGGTCAATCAGCCCCAGCATTTT. This translates into CASSLGLVNQPQHF. The full variable domain, rest sourced from reference TRBV28 and TRBJ1-5, is DVKVTQSSRYLVKRTGEKVFLECVQDMDHENMFWYRQDPGLGLRLIYFSYDVKMKEKGDIPEGYSVSREKKERFSLILESASTNQTSMYLCASSLGLVNQPQHFGDGTRLSIL.

This chain connects TRBV7-9 to TRBJ2-5; the match to TRBD2 covers 14 bases. CDR1 and CDR2 from the germline V gene are SEHNR and FQNEAQ (reference sequence). The J segment lost 1 base and the V segment lost 5 bases, leaving 6 bases of the junction unmatched. This CDR3 has 17 amino acids. In nucleotides, the CDR3 is TGTGCCAGCAGCGTCGGACTAGCGGGGGGACTCCAAGAGACCCAGTACTTC. Translating gives CASSVGLAGGLQETQYF. The whole variable domain, filled in from reference TRBV7-9 and TRBJ2-5, reads DTGVSQNPRHKITKRGQNVTFRCDPISEHNRLYWYRQTLGQGPEFLTYFQNEAQLEKSRLLSDRFSAERPKGSFSTLEIQRTEQGDSAMYLCASSVGLAGGLQETQYFGPGTRLLVL.

The rearrangement uses TRBV11-2 and TRBJ2-2, with 10 bases that match TRBD2. The CDR3 consists of 15 residues. Germline CDR1 is SGHAT and CDR2 is FQNNGV. Trimming cost V 2 bases and J 4 bases; bases outside gene matches: 1. The DNA of the CDR3 is TGTGCCAGCAGCTTAAGCGGGGGGGCCACCGGGGAGCTGTTTTTT. This codes for CASSLSGGATGELFF. Together with reference TRBV11-2 and TRBJ2-2, the CDR3 gives the full variable domain: EAGVAQSPRYKIIEKRQSVAFWCNPISGHATLYWYQQILGQGPKLLIQFQNNGVVDDSQLPKDRFSAERLKGVDSTLKIQPAKLEDSAVYLCASSLSGGATGELFFGEGSRLTVL.

V usage is TRBV19 and J usage is TRBJ2-7, with D maybe TRBD1 (6 bases). The CDR3 extends over 14 amino acids. The V end lost 3 bases, the J end lost 5 bases, and 14 bases lay between the germline ends. CDR1 and CDR2 (germline): LNHDA, SQIVND (reference sequence). CDR3 in amino acids: CASSIRDKRDEQYF. In DNA form, the CDR3 reads TGTGCCAGTAGTATTAGGGACAAGAGGGACGAGCAGTACTTC. Filled out from reference TRBV19 and TRBJ2-7, the complete variable domain reads DGGITQSPKYLFRKEGQNVTLSCEQNLNHDAMYWYRQDPGQGLRLIYYSQIVNDFQKGDIAEGYSVSREKKESFPLTVTSAQKNPTAFYLCASSIRDKRDEQYFGPGTRLTVT.